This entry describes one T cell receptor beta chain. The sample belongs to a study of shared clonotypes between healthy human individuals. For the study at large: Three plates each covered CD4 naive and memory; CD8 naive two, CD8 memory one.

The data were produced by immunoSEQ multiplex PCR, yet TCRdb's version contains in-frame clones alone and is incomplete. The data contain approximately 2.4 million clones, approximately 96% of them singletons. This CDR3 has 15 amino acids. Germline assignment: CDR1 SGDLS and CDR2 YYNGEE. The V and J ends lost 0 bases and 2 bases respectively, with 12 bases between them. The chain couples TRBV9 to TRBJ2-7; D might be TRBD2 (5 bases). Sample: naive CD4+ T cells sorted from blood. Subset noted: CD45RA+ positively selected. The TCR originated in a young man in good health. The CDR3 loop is CASSVEVGATYEQYF. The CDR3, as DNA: TGTGCCAGCAGCGTAGAGGTGGGAGCGACCTACGAGCAGTACTTC.